A selection of T cell receptor beta chains follows, all from one sample in a study of identical twins. TCRdb passed the 5' RACE reads through MiXCR, listing each CDR3 protein once. The table has under 300,000 distinct CDR3 sequences, around 15% seen once. The sequenced sample was memory (CD45RO+) T cells sorted from blood. All receptors come from a woman aged 18 to 35 in good health. Each CDR3 is given with its conserved first and last residue.

CDR3	V	J
CATSAAGGQETQYF	TRBV24-1	TRBJ2-5
CASSQTAGTGSYPQDF	TRBV7-9	TRBJ2-3
CASSSTRGRDNEQFF	TRBV7-9	TRBJ2-1
CASRQGSNTEAFF	TRBV10-2	TRBJ1-1
CASSLADRGHEQYF	TRBV7-9	TRBJ2-7
CASSAQGNGNTIYF	TRBV7-3	TRBJ1-3
CASVQRGEATDTQYF	TRBV5-1	TRBJ2-3
CASSLDGSSGANVLTF	TRBV5-1	TRBJ2-6
CASSLAQGLDTQYF	TRBV5-1	TRBJ2-3
CATGALALGTDTQYF	TRBV10-3	TRBJ2-3
CASSRGGGTSGNTGELFF	TRBV7-6	TRBJ2-2
CASSLTSGWDTQYF	TRBV7-2	TRBJ2-3
CASSPRVLGSYEQYF	TRBV18	TRBJ2-7
CSPLSGTVPTNYGYTF	TRBV20-1	TRBJ1-2
CAISALANEQFF	TRBV10-3	TRBJ2-1
CSALGGKGADTQYF	TRBV29-1	TRBJ2-3
CASSYPERAAGYTF	TRBV12-3/TRBV12-4	TRBJ1-2
CASSSLQGSYEQYF	TRBV27	TRBJ2-7
CASSYQPNEKLFF	TRBV6-6	TRBJ1-4
CASSHGTGANEQYF	TRBV3-1	TRBJ2-7
CSASYMNTEAFF	TRBV20-1	TRBJ1-1
CSAREPGLAGGNEQFF	TRBV20-1	TRBJ2-1
CASSGIAGVTQYF	TRBV9	TRBJ2-3
CASRKRRLATSTDTQYF	TRBV11-2	TRBJ2-3
CSARDPVGAFSYEQYF	TRBV20-1	TRBJ2-7
CASSEFRVEGNQPQHF	TRBV10-1	TRBJ1-5
CASSYQGAQPQHF	TRBV6-6	TRBJ1-5
CASSLGDRGDQETQYF	TRBV5-1	TRBJ2-5
CATSRDRGTGTDYTF	TRBV15	TRBJ1-2
CAERSGITYTGELFF	TRBV11-2	TRBJ2-2
CASSLDQETGQYF	TRBV11-2	TRBJ2-7
CASSLGGQSTDTQYF	TRBV5-1	TRBJ2-3
CASSPVSGQMNTEAFF	TRBV18	TRBJ1-1
CASSYSMGAPFSEQYF	TRBV6-5	TRBJ2-7
CASSLSGAAAYEQYF	TRBV7-2	TRBJ2-7
CASSLVGLSSYEQYF	TRBV5-1	TRBJ2-7
CASRTLRNTGELFF	TRBV6-1	TRBJ2-2
CSVDVLAYNEQFF	TRBV29-1	TRBJ2-1
CASRKTVTYEQYF	TRBV25-1	TRBJ2-7
CASSHRTGTGELFF	TRBV7-2	TRBJ2-2
CASSLGLAGALLNEQFF	TRBV5-1	TRBJ2-1
CASSFQGGAGELFF	TRBV11-2	TRBJ2-2
CASSLGTNNQPQHF	TRBV5-1	TRBJ1-5
CATCKSGHYTGELFF	TRBV3-1	TRBJ2-2
CSAPVTSNEQFF	TRBV20-1	TRBJ2-1
CAISADRFNTEAFF	TRBV10-3	TRBJ1-1
CASSIRRGPGELFF	TRBV19	TRBJ2-2
CASSYWDRGRTEAFF	TRBV6-5	TRBJ1-1
CASSPRGTGGNGYTF	TRBV27	TRBJ1-2
CASPTDDRAYSPLHF	TRBV2	TRBJ1-6
CASSLTGHYGYTF	TRBV5-4	TRBJ1-2
CSARRAGEQFF	TRBV20-1	TRBJ2-1
CASSQDIGDTGELFF	TRBV4-3	TRBJ2-2
CASRGTSGEETQYF	TRBV10-2	TRBJ2-5
CSPQGAGGLDNEQFF	TRBV6-2/TRBV6-3	TRBJ2-1
CSFGTTYGYTF	TRBV29-1	TRBJ1-2
CASSPTGEEQPQHF	TRBV5-6	TRBJ1-5